This is a list of T cell receptor beta chains from one sample in a study of blood T cell repertoires in COVID-19. The data were produced by immunoSEQ multiplex PCR, yet TCRdb's version contains in-frame clones alone and is incomplete. The sample holds about 130,000 clones; more than 70% are singletons and the top ten take around 13%. Input material: peripheral blood. These receptors came from a young woman who had recovered from COVID-19. Each CDR3 is given with its conserved first and last residue. A D gene is named only where the DNA matches it firmly. Not all rows give a size; the values are once, few, many and, for expanded clones, a class.

j_call,cdr3_length,d_call,clone_size,v_call,cdr3_aa,cdr3_nt
TRBJ2-2,15,-,once,TRBV19,CASSIEGENTGELFF,TGTGCCAGTAGTATAGAGGGCGAGAACACCGGGGAGCTGTTTTTT
TRBJ2-5,14,-,-,TRBV19,CASRDSLVQETQYF,TGTGCCAGTAGGGACTCCCTTGTCCAAGAGACCCAGTACTTC
TRBJ2-7,13,TRBD1,many,TRBV9,CASSGQGAYEQYF,TGTGCCAGCAGCGGACAGGGGGCTTACGAGCAGTACTTC
TRBJ1-1,15,TRBD1,-,TRBV7-2,CASSYRGRRETEAFF,TGTGCCAGCAGCTACAGGGGGAGACGAGAGACTGAAGCTTTCTTT
TRBJ2-5,17,TRBD1,-,TRBV5-4,CASSLGTGRGLQETQYF,TGTGCCAGCAGCTTAGGGACAGGGCGGGGGTTACAAGAGACCCAGTACTTC
TRBJ2-7,15,TRBD1,-,TRBV6-5,CASSSMGQGVNEQYF,TGTGCCAGCAGTTCCATGGGACAGGGTGTGAACGAGCAGTACTTC
TRBJ1-6,15,-,-,TRBV5-5,CASRPGGSYNSPLHF,TGTGCCAGCAGACCGGGGGGCTCCTATAATTCACCCCTCCACTTT
TRBJ2-2,17,TRBD2,few,TRBV9,CASSVGTSGRRTGELFF,TGTGCCAGCAGCGTAGGTACTAGCGGGAGGAGGACCGGGGAGCTGTTTTTT
TRBJ2-3,11,-,-,TRBV5-4,CASSERDTQYF,TGTGCCAGCAGCGAGCGGGATACGCAGTATTTT
TRBJ2-5,16,TRBD1,-,TRBV5-1,CASSLTGTGGGGTQYF,TGCGCCAGCAGCTTGACCGGGACAGGGGGTGGTGGGACCCAGTACTTC
TRBJ1-3,15,-,-,TRBV9,CASSAQGRTGNTIYF,TGTGCCAGCAGCGCCCAGGGCCGGACGGGCAACACCATATATTTT
TRBJ1-2,14,TRBD1,-,TRBV18,CASSPPDRDYGYTF,TGTGCCAGCTCACCACCCGACAGGGACTATGGCTACACCTTC
TRBJ1-1,18,TRBD1,once,TRBV29-1,CSVSGWWGLTGGGTEAFF,TGCAGCGTTTCGGGGTGGTGGGGACTAACAGGGGGAGGCACTGAAGCTTTCTTT
TRBJ2-5,14,-,few,TRBV7-9,CASSQGQAGETQYF,TGTGCCAGCAGTCAGGGGCAGGCTGGAGAGACCCAGTACTTC
TRBJ2-1,14,TRBD2,-,TRBV4-2,CASSLGLGRNEQFF,TGTGCCAGCAGCCTGGGACTAGGCCGTAATGAGCAGTTCTTC
TRBJ1-1,15,TRBD1,-,TRBV9,CASSVAAGQGYEAFF,TGTGCCAGCAGCGTAGCGGCGGGACAGGGGTATGAAGCTTTCTTT
TRBJ2-3,11,-,-,TRBV20-1,CSAEGLDTQYF,TGCAGTGCCGAGGGACTAGATACGCAGTATTTT
TRBJ2-5,15,TRBD1,-,TRBV7-3,CASSLTGQLYETQYF,TGTGCCAGCAGCTTAACGGGACAGTTGTATGAGACCCAGTACTTC
TRBJ2-2,16,TRBD2,-,TRBV7-6,CASSVGTSGNTGELFF,TGTGCCAGCAGCGTAGGGACTAGCGGAAACACCGGGGAGCTGTTTTTT
TRBJ2-2,14,TRBD2,-,TRBV4-1,CASSDRGGAGELFF,TGCGCCAGCAGCGACCGCGGGGGGGCCGGGGAGCTGTTTTTT
TRBJ2-3,15,-,-,TRBV7-7,CASSARGGDTDTQYF,TGTGCTAGCAGCGCAAGAGGGGGGGACACAGATACGCAGTATTTT
TRBJ2-1,16,-,once,TRBV7-3,CASSLKGLADYNEQFF,TGTGCCAGCAGCTTAAAGGGGTTAGCGGACTACAATGAGCAGTTCTTC
TRBJ2-7,16,TRBD1,-,TRBV5-1,CASSLASGTGRYEQYF,TGCGCCAGCAGCTTGGCCTCCGGGACAGGCCGCTACGAGCAGTACTTC
TRBJ2-3,16,-,-,TRBV7-3,CASSLVGLGSKDTQYF,TGTGCCAGCAGCTTAGTAGGTCTAGGAAGCAAGGATACGCAGTATTTT
TRBJ2-2,14,TRBD2,-,TRBV30,CAWAGGGLTGELFF,TGTGCCTGGGCCGGCGGGGGGCTCACCGGGGAGCTGTTTTTT
TRBJ1-1,14,-,-,TRBV6-4,CASSQTGMNTEAFF,TGTGCCAGCAGTCAGACGGGAATGAACACTGAAGCTTTCTTT
TRBJ1-3,16,TRBD1,few,TRBV6-5,CASSYSPGTVGNTIYF,TGTGCCAGCAGTTACTCACCCGGGACAGTAGGAAACACCATATATTTT